This passage covers 27 T cell receptor beta chains from one sample sequenced in a study of T cell responses to AZD1222 COVID-19 vaccine. The assay was immunoSEQ multiplex PCR, and TCRdb's table has in-frame clones only and misses some. The table has about 130,000 clones, more than 80% seen once. The sample here was peripheral blood, taken on day 0 of AZD1222 vaccination. The receptors come from an adult in good health.

The chain joins TRBV5-1 to TRBJ2-1; D uncertain. The CDR3 runs to 13 residues. Germline values: CDR1 SGHRS, CDR2 YFSETQ. The V end was cut by 5 bases, the J end by 8 bases, with 14 bases between. The CDR3 reads CASRMGSRDEQFF. CDR3 coding DNA: TGCGCCAGCAGGATGGGAAGCCGGGATGAGCAGTTCTTC.

The V gene is TRBV2, the J gene TRBJ1-4, with 7 bases lining up with TRBD1. CDR1 and CDR2 from the germline V gene are SNHLY and FYNNEI. The CDR3 has 14 residues. V lost 7 bases and J lost 8; bases outside the gene matches: 10. The CDR3 spells CASNAQTGREKLFF. The CDR3 nucleotides read TGTGCCAGCAACGCCCAGACAGGGAGGGAAAAACTGTTTTTT. The complete variable domain, with remaining parts taken from reference TRBV2 and TRBJ1-4, reads EPEVTQTPSHQVTQMGQEVILRCVPISNHLYFYWYRQILGQKVEFLVSFYNNEISEKSEIFDDQFSVERPDGSNFTLKIRSTKLEDSAMYFCASNAQTGREKLFFGSGTQLSVL.

The chain has TRBV4-1 and TRBJ1-5; no clear D gene. V was trimmed by 0 bases and J by 5 bases, leaving 14 bases between them. CDR3 length: 16 amino acids. Germline lookup yields CDR1 MGHRA and CDR2 YSYEKL. The CDR3 reads CASSQDLVRNDQPQHF. The DNA of the CDR3 is TGCGCCAGCAGCCAAGATCTGGTCAGGAACGATCAGCCCCAGCATTTT.

The chain couples TRBV24-1 to TRBJ1-1, with TRBD1 matching 10 bases. The J segment lost 3 bases and the V segment lost 5 bases, leaving 2 bases of the junction unmatched. Germline values: CDR1 KGHDR, CDR2 SFDVKD. The length of the CDR3 is 14 residues. The CDR3 region has the DNA TGTGCCACCAGTGCCGGGACAGGGGACACTGAAGCTTTCTTT. The encoded protein is CATSAGTGDTEAFF.

Comment on this clone: One end of the junction fails to match germline, which may point to a read error. The chain links TRBV6-1 to TRBJ1-2; D is uncertain. CDR1 is MNHNS, CDR2 SASEGT, per germline. The CDR3 sequence is 14 residues long. The CDR3 sequence is CASREAVNNHGYTF. CDR3 bases: TGTGCCAGCAGAGAAGCAGTGAATAATCATGGCTACACCTTC.

The chain combines TRBV9 with TRBJ1-2; D is undetermined. The CDR3 covers 18 residues. Germline loops: CDR1 SGDLS, CDR2 YYNGEE. V was trimmed by 3 bases and J by 2 bases, leaving 23 bases between them. CDR3 sequence: CASSAPPGGGAANYGYTF. The CDR3 DNA follows: TGTGCCAGCAGCGCACCCCCGGGAGGAGGAGCTGCAAACTATGGCTACACCTTC.

The table lists this clone with a count of one. V and J are TRBV2 and TRBJ1-2; D possibly corresponds to TRBD1 (5 bases). CDR3 size: 13 residues. The germline V and J ends were trimmed by 3 bases and 7 bases, with 12 bases remaining between them. Germline lookup yields CDR1 SNHLY and CDR2 FYNNEI. Here the CDR3 reads CASSEGTGTGYTF. Written as DNA, the CDR3 is TGTGCCAGCAGTGAGGGAACAGGAACTGGCTACACCTTC.

The genes are TRBV5-6 and TRBJ2-1, with 7 bases lining up with TRBD2. The germline CDR1 and CDR2 sequences are SGHDT and YYEEEE. The CDR3 is made up of 15 amino acids. The junction had 4 bases not matched to a gene; V was cut back by 0 bases and J by 4 bases. The chain's CDR3 is CASSLVGGIYNEQFF. The CDR3 nucleotides are TGTGCCAGCAGCTTGGTCGGGGGGATTTACAATGAGCAGTTCTTC.

The chain couples TRBV7-2 to TRBJ2-2; D assignment may be TRBD1 or TRBD2 (5 bases each). CDR1 is SGHTA, CDR2 FQGNSA, per germline. The CDR3 is 14 amino acids. Trimming removed 3 bases from V and 3 bases from J, with 8 bases in between. The CDR3 region is CASSFGTHTGELFF. CDR3 in DNA: TGTGCCAGCAGCTTCGGGACCCACACCGGGGAGCTGTTTTTT.

The chain joins TRBV6-5 to TRBJ1-1; D ambiguous. Trimming cost V 6 bases and J 0 bases, with 11 bases left between them. CDR1 is MNHEY and CDR2 is SVGAGI in the germline V gene. The CDR3 has 14 residues. CDR3 coding DNA: TGTGCCAGCAGGTACCGGGGAGTGAACACTGAAGCTTTCTTT. It yields the protein CASRYRGVNTEAFF.

V and J are TRBV30 and TRBJ1-4; D remains ambiguous. The V gene's germline CDR1 is GTSNPN and CDR2 SVGIG (reference sequence). Trimming shortened V by 4 bases and J by 7 bases, and 19 bases separated the two germline ends. The CDR3 extends over 15 amino acids. The CDR3 protein is CAWTDAELEGEKLFF. The CDR3 nucleotides read TGTGCCTGGACGGACGCAGAGTTGGAAGGTGAAAAACTGTTTTTT.

This clone was picked up a small number of times. V is TRBV28 and J is TRBJ1-4; 8 bases are shared with TRBD1. CDR1 is MDHEN, CDR2 SYDVKM, per germline. V was clipped by 2 bases and J by 3 bases; unmatched bases: 2. CDR3 length: 15 residues. The CDR3, as DNA: TGTGCCAGCAGTTTAGGACAGGGTTCTAATGAAAAACTGTTTTTT. This codes for CASSLGQGSNEKLFF.

The chain links TRBV11-2 to TRBJ2-1, with unresolved D. V lost 6 bases and J lost 5, with 14 bases in between. The germline V gene has CDR1 SGHAT and CDR2 FQNNGV. The CDR3 extends over 14 amino acids. CDR3 amino acids: CASSTRQTNNEQFF. The CDR3 coding sequence is TGTGCCAGCAGTACCAGACAAACTAACAATGAGCAGTTCTTC.

This chain links TRBV9 with TRBJ1-2; D not certain. This CDR3 is 12 amino acids long. Germline V gene lookup returns CDR1 SGDLS and CDR2 YYNGEE. V was trimmed by 0 bases and J by 1 base, leaving 1 base between them. CDR3 sequence reads: CASSVGNYGYTF. The CDR3, as DNA: TGTGCCAGCAGCGTAGGTAACTATGGCTACACCTTC.

This clone appeared a single time. This chain joins TRBV28 and TRBJ1-4; D remains unclear. V was trimmed by 1 base and J by 7 bases, leaving 7 bases between them. The CDR3 sequence is 13 residues long. CDR1 is MDHEN, CDR2 SYDVKM, per germline. The chain's CDR3 is CASSLSEGEKLFF. Here the CDR3 DNA reads TGTGCCAGCAGTTTATCGGAGGGTGAAAAACTGTTTTTT. Using reference TRBV28 and TRBJ1-4 for the parts outside the CDR3, the full variable domain is DVKVTQSSRYLVKRTGEKVFLECVQDMDHENMFWYRQDPGLGLRLIYFSYDVKMKEKGDIPEGYSVSREKKERFSLILESASTNQTSMYLCASSLSEGEKLFFGSGTQLSVL.

This chain links TRBV27 with TRBJ2-1; TRBD1 agrees at 7 bases. Per germline, CDR1 MNHEY and CDR2 SMNVEV (reference sequence). The CDR3 is made up of 14 amino acids. With 5 bases clipped from V and 3 bases from J, the junction kept 4 bases outside the gene matches. The CDR3 region is CASSLGQDYNEQFF. Written as DNA, the CDR3 is TGTGCCAGCAGTCTCGGACAGGACTACAATGAGCAGTTCTTC.

The chain recombines TRBV24-1 with TRBJ1-4, with D perhaps TRBD1 (6 bases). Germline lookup yields CDR1 KGHDR and CDR2 SFDVKD. The V end lost 5 bases, the J end lost 7 bases, and 13 bases lay between the germline ends. The CDR3 totals 14 residues. The CDR3 here is CATSATGSGEKLFF. DNA of the CDR3: TGTGCCACCAGTGCCACAGGGTCGGGTGAAAAACTGTTTTTT.

This clone was detected a few times. The DNA for the CDR3 is TGTGCCAGTAGTCACCTAGGACAGGCGGATGTCTATGGCTACACCTTC. This translates into CASSHLGQADVYGYTF. The V gene is TRBV19, the J gene TRBJ1-2, with TRBD1 matching 7 bases. This CDR3 contains 16 residues. The J segment lost 4 bases and the V segment lost 5 bases, leaving 13 bases of the junction unmatched. Germline assignment: CDR1 LNHDA and CDR2 SQIVND (reference sequence).

V gene TRBV2 combines with J gene TRBJ1-2, with a tentative D call TRBD1 (5 bases). Trimming took off 7 bases at V and 8 bases at J, with 14 bases between the two ends. CDR3 length equals 12 residues. Per germline, CDR1 SNHLY and CDR2 FYNNEI. CDR3 nucleotides: TGTGCCAGCACCGGGACCCCCGGCGGCTACACCTTC. This translates into CASTGTPGGYTF.

The genes are TRBV18 and TRBJ1-6; no clear D gene. Germline CDR1 reads KGHSH; CDR2 reads LQKENI. V lost 2 bases to trimming and J lost 10 bases, with 15 bases between them. The CDR3 loop spans 15 amino acids. The CDR3 spells CASSPEIPGPSPLHF. The CDR3 DNA is TGTGCCAGCTCACCAGAAATCCCCGGACCATCACCCCTCCACTTT.

Comment on this clone: Other DNA sequences in the same sample also yield this CDR3. V gene TRBV19 combines with J gene TRBJ1-5, with a tentative D call TRBD1 (5 bases). This CDR3 has 13 residues. Per germline, CDR1 LNHDA and CDR2 SQIVND (reference sequence). With 8 bases removed from V and 5 bases from J, the gap between germline ends came to 13 bases. This CDR3 reads CASSERGDQPQHF. The DNA for the CDR3 is TGTGCCAGTTCGGAGAGGGGTGATCAGCCCCAGCATTTT.

The chain recombines TRBV7-9 with TRBJ2-1, with TRBD1 matching 11 bases. Per germline, CDR1 SEHNR and CDR2 FQNEAQ (reference sequence). This CDR3 is built from 15 residues. Losses at the gene ends were 6 bases for V and 6 bases for J; bases not matched to a gene: 7. CDR3 loop: CASRLHGTGGNEQFF. The DNA of the CDR3 is TGTGCCAGCAGACTCCACGGGACAGGGGGCAATGAGCAGTTCTTC.

The chain recombines TRBV27 with TRBJ1-2, with D possibly matching TRBD1 (5 bases). V gave up 2 bases and J gave up 7 bases, with 11 bases separating them. CDR1 is MNHEY, CDR2 SMNVEV, per germline (reference sequence). The length of the CDR3 is 13 residues. This chain's CDR3 is CASSLTGEGGYTF. In DNA, the CDR3 is TGTGCCAGCAGTTTAACAGGAGAAGGTGGCTACACCTTC.

J is TRBJ1-1 and V is TRBV6-1, with D possibly TRBD1 on 6 matching bases. V was shortened by 5 bases and J by 5 bases, with 18 bases between the two germline ends. The germline CDR1 and CDR2 sequences are MNHNS and SASEGT. This CDR3 contains 15 residues. Here the CDR3 reads CASSSVTGLGTEAFF. The CDR3, as DNA: TGTGCCAGCAGTTCAGTAACAGGGTTGGGAACTGAAGCTTTCTTT.

V is TRBV12-5 and J is TRBJ2-5, with D unresolved. V was clipped by 8 bases and J by 2 bases, with 15 bases between them. The CDR3 runs 14 residues. The germline CDR1 and CDR2 sequences are LGHNT and FRNRAP. CDR3: CASTFNTDQETQYF. The CDR3, as DNA: TGTGCTAGTACTTTTAATACGGATCAAGAGACCCAGTACTTC.

This chain uses TRBV11-2 with TRBJ1-6, with D possibly TRBD1 on 6 matching bases. The V gene's germline CDR1 is SGHAT and CDR2 FQNNGV. V shed 1 base and J shed 10 bases, with 14 bases lying between them. CDR3 length equals 15 residues. The CDR3, as DNA: TGTGCCAGCAGCTTAGGGGGGGGCTTGGGATCACCCCTCCACTTT. Its protein is CASSLGGGLGSPLHF.

The chain has TRBV28 and TRBJ1-1; D might be TRBD1 (5 bases). The CDR3 runs to 17 residues. Germline V CDR1 and CDR2: MDHEN, SYDVKM. V lost 1 base and J lost 0, with 15 bases in between. In nucleotides, the CDR3 is TGTGCCAGCAGTTTATTAAGGGGCGTAGGAGTGAACACTGAAGCTTTCTTT. It yields the protein CASSLLRGVGVNTEAFF.